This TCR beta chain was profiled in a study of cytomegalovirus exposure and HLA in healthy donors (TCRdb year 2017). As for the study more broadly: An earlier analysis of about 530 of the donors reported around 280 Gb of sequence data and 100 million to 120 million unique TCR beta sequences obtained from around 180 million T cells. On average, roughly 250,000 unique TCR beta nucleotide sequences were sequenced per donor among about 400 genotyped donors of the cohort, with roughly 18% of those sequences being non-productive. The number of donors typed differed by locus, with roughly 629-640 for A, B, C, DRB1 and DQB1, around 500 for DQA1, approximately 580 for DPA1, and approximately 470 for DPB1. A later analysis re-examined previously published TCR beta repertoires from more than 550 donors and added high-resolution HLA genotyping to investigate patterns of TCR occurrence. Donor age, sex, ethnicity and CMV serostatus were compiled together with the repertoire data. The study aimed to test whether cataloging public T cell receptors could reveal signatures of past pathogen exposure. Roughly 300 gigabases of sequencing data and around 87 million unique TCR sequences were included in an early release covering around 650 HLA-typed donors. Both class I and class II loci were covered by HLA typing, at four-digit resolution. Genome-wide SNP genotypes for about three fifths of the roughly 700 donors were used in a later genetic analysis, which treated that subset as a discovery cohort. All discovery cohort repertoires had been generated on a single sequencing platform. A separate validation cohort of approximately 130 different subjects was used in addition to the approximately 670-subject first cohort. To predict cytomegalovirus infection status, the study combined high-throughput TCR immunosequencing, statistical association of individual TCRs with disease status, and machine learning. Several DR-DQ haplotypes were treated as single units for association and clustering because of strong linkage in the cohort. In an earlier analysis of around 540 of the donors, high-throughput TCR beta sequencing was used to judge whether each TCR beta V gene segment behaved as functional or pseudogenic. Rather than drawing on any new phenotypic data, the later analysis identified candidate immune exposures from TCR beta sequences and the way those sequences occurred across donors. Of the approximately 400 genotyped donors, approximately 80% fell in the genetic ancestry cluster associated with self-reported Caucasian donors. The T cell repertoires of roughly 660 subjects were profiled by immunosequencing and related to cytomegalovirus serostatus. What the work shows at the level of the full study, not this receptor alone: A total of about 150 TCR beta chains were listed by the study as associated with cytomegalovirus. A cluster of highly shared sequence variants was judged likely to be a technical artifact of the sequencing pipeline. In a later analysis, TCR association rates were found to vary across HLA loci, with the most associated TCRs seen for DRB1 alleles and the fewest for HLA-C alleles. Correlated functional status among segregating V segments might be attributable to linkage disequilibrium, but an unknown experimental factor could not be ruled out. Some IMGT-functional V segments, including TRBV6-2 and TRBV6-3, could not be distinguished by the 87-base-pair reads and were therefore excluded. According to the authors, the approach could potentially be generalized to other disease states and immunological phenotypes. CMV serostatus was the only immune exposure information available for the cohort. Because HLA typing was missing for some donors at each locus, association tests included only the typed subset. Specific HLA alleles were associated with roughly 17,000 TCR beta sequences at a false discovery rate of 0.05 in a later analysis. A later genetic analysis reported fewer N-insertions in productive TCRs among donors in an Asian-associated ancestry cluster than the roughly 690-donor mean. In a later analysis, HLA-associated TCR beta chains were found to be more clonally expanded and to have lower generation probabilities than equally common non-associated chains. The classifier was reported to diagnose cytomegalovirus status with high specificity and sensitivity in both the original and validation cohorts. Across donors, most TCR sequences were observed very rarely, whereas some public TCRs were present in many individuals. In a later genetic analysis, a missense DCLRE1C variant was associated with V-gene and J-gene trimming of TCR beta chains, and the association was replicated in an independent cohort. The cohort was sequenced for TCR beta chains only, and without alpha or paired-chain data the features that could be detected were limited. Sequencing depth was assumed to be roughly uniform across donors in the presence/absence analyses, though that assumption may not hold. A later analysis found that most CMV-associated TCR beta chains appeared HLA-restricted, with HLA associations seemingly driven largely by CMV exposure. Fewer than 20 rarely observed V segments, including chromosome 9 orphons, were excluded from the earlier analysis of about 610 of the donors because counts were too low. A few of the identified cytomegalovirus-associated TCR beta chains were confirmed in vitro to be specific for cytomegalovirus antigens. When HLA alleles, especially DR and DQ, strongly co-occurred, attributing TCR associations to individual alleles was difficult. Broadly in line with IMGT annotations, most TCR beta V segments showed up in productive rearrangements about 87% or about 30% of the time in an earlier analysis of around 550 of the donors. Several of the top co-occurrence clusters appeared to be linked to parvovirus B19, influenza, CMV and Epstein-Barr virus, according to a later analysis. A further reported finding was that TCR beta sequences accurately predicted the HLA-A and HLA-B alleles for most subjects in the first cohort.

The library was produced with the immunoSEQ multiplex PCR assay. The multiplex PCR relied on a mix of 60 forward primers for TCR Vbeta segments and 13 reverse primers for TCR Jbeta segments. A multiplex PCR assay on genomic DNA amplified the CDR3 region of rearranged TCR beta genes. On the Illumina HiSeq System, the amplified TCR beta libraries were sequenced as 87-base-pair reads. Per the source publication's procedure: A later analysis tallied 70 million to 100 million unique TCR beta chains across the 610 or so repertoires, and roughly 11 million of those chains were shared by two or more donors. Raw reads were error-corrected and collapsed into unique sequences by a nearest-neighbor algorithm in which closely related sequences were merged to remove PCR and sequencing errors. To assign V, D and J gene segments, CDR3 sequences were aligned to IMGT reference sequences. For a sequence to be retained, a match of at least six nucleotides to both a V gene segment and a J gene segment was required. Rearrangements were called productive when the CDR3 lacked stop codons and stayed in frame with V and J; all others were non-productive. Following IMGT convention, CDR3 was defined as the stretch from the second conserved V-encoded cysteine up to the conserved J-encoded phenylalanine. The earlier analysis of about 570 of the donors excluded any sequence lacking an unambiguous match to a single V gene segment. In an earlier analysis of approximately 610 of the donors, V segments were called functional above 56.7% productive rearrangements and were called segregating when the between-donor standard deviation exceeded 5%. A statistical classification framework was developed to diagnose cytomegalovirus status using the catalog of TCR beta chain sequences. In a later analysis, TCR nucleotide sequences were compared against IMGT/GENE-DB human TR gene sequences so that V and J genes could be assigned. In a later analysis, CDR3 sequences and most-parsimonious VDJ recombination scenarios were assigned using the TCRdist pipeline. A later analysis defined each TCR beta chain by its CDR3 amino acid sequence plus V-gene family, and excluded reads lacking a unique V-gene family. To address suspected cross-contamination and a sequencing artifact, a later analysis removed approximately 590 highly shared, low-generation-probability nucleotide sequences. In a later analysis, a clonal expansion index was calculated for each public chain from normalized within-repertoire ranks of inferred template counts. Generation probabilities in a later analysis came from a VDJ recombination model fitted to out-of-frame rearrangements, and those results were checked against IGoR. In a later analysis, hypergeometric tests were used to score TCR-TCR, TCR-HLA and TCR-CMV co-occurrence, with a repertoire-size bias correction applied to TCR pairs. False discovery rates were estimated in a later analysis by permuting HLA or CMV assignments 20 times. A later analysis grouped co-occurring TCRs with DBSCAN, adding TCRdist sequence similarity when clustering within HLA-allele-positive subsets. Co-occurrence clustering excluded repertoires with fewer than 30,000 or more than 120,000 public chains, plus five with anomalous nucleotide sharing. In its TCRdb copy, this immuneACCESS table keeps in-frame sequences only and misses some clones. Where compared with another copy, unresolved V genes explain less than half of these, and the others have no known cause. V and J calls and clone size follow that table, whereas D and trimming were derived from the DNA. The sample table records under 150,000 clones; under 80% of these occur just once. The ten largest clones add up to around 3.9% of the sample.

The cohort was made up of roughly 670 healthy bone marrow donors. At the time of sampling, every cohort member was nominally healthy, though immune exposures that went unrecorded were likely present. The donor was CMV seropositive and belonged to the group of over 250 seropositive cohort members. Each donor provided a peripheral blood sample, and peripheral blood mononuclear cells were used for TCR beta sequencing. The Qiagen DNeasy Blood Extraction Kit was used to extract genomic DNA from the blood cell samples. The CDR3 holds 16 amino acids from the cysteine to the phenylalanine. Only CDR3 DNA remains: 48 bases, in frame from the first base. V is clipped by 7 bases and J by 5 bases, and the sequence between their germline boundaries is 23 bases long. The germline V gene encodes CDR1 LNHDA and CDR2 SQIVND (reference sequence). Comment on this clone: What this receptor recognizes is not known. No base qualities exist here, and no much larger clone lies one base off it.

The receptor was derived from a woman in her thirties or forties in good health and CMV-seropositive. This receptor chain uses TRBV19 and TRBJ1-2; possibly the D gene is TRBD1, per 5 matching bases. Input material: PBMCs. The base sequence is TGTGCCAGTACTCCAGACAGAGCATCCACTCAGTATGGCTACACCTTC. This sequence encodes CASTPDRASTQYGYTF.